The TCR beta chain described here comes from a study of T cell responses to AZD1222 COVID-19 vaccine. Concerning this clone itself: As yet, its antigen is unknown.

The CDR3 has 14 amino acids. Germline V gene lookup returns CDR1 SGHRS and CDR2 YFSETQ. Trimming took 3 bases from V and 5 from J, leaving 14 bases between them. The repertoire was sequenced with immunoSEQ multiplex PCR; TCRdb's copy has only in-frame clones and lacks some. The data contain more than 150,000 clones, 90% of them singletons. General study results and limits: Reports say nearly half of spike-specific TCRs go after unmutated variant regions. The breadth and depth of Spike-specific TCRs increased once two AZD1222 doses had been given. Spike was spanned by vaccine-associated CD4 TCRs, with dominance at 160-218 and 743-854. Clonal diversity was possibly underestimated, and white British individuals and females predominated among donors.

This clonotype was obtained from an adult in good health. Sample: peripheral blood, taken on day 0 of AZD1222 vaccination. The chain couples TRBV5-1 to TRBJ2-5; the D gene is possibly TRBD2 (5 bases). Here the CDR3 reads CASSWVATPETQYF. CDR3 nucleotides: TGCGCCAGCAGCTGGGTAGCGACCCCGGAGACCCAGTACTTC. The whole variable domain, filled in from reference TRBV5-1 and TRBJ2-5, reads KAGVTQTPRYLIKTRGQQVTLSCSPISGHRSVSWYQQTPGQGLQFLFEYFSETQRNKGNFPGRFSGRQFSNSRSEMNVSTLELGDSALYLCASSWVATPETQYFGPGTRLLVL.